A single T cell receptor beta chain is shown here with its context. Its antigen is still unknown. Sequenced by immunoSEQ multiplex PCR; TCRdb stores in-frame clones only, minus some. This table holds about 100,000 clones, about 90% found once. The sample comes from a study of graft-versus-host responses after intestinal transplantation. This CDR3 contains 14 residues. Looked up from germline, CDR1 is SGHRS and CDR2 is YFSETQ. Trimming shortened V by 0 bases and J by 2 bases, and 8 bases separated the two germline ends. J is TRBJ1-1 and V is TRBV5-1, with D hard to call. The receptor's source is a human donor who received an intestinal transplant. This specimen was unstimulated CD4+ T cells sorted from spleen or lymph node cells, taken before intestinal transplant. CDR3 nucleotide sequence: TGCGCCAGCAGCTTGGGGGCGGAAAACACTGAAGCTTTCTTT. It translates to CASSLGAENTEAFF. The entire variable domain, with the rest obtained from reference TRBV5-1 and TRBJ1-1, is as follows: KAGVTQTPRYLIKTRGQQVTLSCSPISGHRSVSWYQQTPGQGLQFLFEYFSETQRNKGNFPGRFSGRQFSNSRSEMNVSTLELGDSALYLCASSLGAENTEAFFGQGTRLTVV.